This T cell receptor beta chain was identified in a study of low-dose radiotherapy and immunotherapy resistance in tumors. Study summary: Patients were treated with intravenous nivolumab at 240 mg every two weeks and were also dosed with ipilimumab at 1 mg/kg every six weeks. cDNA synthesis used a TRAV/TRBV-specific primer set for both chains.

The germline gives CDR1 SGHTA, CDR2 FQGNSA. The V and J ends lost 1 base and 5 bases respectively, with 14 bases between them. This CDR3 contains 15 residues. TCRs underwent around 20 PCR cycles of amplification with a constant-region primer and V-primer adapter. In vitro transcription amplified the mRNA that had been isolated. TCRdb recomputed calls from the reads with MiXCR, one row per CDR3 protein. The sample includes approximately 47,000 distinct CDR3 sequences, approximately 10% of them seen just once. This clonotype came up many times. The sample's time point: before trial treatment. The genes are TRBV7-2 and TRBJ1-1, with D possibly TRBD1 on 5 matching bases. This clonotype was obtained from a female donor with ovarian cancer. Sequenced material: PBMCs, taken before treatment. DNA of the CDR3: TGTGCCAGCAGCTTAGGCGGCGGGGGGATGACTGAAGCTTTCTTT. It encodes CASSLGGGGMTEAFF.